The T cell receptor beta chain described here comes from a study of blood T cell repertoires in COVID-19. Generated by immunoSEQ multiplex PCR, the TCRdb table keeps only in-frame clones and is missing some. The sample contains 230,000 or so clones, more than 65% of which appear only once. J gave up 4 bases and V 2 bases, and 10 bases lay outside the gene matches. The CDR3 is 16 residues long. Germline CDR1 MNHNS, CDR2 SASEGT. This TCR came from a man aged 45-65 years with active or convalescent COVID-19. The rearrangement joins TRBV6-1 to TRBJ2-5, with 7 bases identical to TRBD2. The specimen sequenced was peripheral blood. The CDR3, as DNA: TGTGCCAGCAGTGAATCGAGAGGACTAGGCGGAGAGACCCAGTACTTC. It yields the protein CASSESRGLGGETQYF.